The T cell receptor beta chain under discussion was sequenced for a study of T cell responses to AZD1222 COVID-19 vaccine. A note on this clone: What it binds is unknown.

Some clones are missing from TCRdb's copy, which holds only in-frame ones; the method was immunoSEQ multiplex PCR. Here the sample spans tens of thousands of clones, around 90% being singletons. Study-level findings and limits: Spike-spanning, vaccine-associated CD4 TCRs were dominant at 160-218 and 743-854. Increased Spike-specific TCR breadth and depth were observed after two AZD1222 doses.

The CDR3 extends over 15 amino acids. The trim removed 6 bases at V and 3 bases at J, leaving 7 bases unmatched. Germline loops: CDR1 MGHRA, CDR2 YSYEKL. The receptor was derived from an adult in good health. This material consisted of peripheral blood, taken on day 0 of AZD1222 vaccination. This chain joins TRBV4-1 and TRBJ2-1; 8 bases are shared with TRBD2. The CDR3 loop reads CASSRERELYNEQFF. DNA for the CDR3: TGCGCCAGCAGTAGGGAGCGGGAGCTCTACAATGAGCAGTTCTTC.